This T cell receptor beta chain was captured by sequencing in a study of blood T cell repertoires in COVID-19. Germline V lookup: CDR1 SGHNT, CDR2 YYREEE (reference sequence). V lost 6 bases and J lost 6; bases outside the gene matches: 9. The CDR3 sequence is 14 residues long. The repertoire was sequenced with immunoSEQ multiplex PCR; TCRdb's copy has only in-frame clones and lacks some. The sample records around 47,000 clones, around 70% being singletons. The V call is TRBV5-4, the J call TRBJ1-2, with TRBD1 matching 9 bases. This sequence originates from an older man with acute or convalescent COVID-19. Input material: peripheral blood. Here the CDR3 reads CASTDRDRVDGYTF. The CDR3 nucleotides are TGTGCCAGCACCGACAGGGACAGGGTCGATGGCTACACCTTC.